Listed below are T cell receptor beta chains from one sample, sequenced in a study of response to subunit inactivated influenza vaccine. TCRdb called the RT-PCR reads again in MiXCR, with one record for every CDR3 protein. The sample yields more than 550,000 distinct CDR3 sequences, 12% seen once. Sequenced material: PBMCs from blood, taken on the day of vaccination. Receptor source: a man aged 50 or older who received an inactivated influenza vaccine. Each CDR3 is given with its conserved first and last residue. D genes are given only for firm matches. Only part of the rows carry a size: once, few, many, or a class if the clone is expanded.

v_gene: TRBV12-3/TRBV12-4; j_gene: TRBJ1-2; abundance: many; d_gene: TRBD1; CDR3nt: TGTGCCAGCAGTTTAGGCGGGACAGGGTGGAATGGCTACACCTTC; CDR3aa: CASSLGGTGWNGYTF
v_gene: TRBV12-3/TRBV12-4; j_gene: TRBJ2-7; abundance: .; d_gene: .; CDR3nt: TGTGCCAGCAGTTTTAGACACGGAGCCTACGAGCAGTACTTC; CDR3aa: CASSFRHGAYEQYF
v_gene: TRBV3-1; j_gene: TRBJ2-7; abundance: few; d_gene: .; CDR3nt: TGTGCCAGCAGCCACTCGACAGGACCCCTGGGCTTC; CDR3aa: CASSHSTGPLGF
v_gene: TRBV20-1; j_gene: TRBJ1-2; abundance: few; d_gene: TRBD1; CDR3nt: TGCAGTGCTGAGATTATCGGACAGGTCTATGGCTACACCTTC; CDR3aa: CSAEIIGQVYGYTF
v_gene: TRBV4-2; j_gene: TRBJ2-5; abundance: .; d_gene: TRBD2; CDR3nt: TGTGCCAGCAGCCAAGTTCCGGGGGGGCCAGGGGAGACCCAGTACTTC; CDR3aa: CASSQVPGGPGETQYF
v_gene: TRBV5-4; j_gene: TRBJ1-1; abundance: few; d_gene: TRBD1; CDR3nt: TGTGCCAGCAGCCGGGACAGGACCAACACTGAAGCTTTCTTT; CDR3aa: CASSRDRTNTEAFF
v_gene: TRBV11-2; j_gene: TRBJ2-7; abundance: many; d_gene: .; CDR3nt: TGTGCCAGCAGCTTAGGAGGGAGGAACTACGAGCAGTACTTC; CDR3aa: CASSLGGRNYEQYF
v_gene: TRBV12-3/TRBV12-4; j_gene: TRBJ2-7; abundance: .; d_gene: .; CDR3nt: TGTGCCAGCAGGGTATCGGGAACCTCCGAGCAGTACTTC; CDR3aa: CASRVSGTSEQYF
v_gene: TRBV24-1; j_gene: TRBJ2-1; abundance: few; d_gene: TRBD2; CDR3nt: TGTGCCACCAGTGATTTGCATCTGGGGGCTAGCGGGGGCTACAATGAGCAGTTCTTC; CDR3aa: CATSDLHLGASGGYNEQFF
v_gene: TRBV27; j_gene: TRBJ2-3; abundance: few; d_gene: .; CDR3nt: TGTGCCAGCAGTTTATTCGGACAGACACGCACAGATACGCAGTATTTT; CDR3aa: CASSLFGQTRTDTQYF
v_gene: TRBV10-3; j_gene: TRBJ2-3; abundance: many; d_gene: .; CDR3nt: TGTGCCATCAGTGAGAACACAGATACGCAGTATTTT; CDR3aa: CAISENTDTQYF
v_gene: TRBV5-1; j_gene: TRBJ2-7; abundance: many; d_gene: .; CDR3nt: TGCGCCAGCAGCTTAAACAGCCACGAGCAGTACTTC; CDR3aa: CASSLNSHEQYF
v_gene: TRBV12-3/TRBV12-4; j_gene: TRBJ1-1; abundance: .; d_gene: .; CDR3nt: TGTGCCAGCAGCCCACAGGACTCCTACACTGAAGCTTTCTTT; CDR3aa: CASSPQDSYTEAFF
v_gene: TRBV7-9; j_gene: TRBJ2-7; abundance: .; d_gene: .; CDR3nt: TGTGCCAGCAGCGGGGGGACAGAAAACGAGCAGTACTTC; CDR3aa: CASSGGTENEQYF
v_gene: TRBV2; j_gene: TRBJ2-5; abundance: .; d_gene: TRBD1; CDR3nt: TGTGCCAGCAGCGGGACAGGGGGTAGCCAAGAGACCCAGTACTTC; CDR3aa: CASSGTGGSQETQYF
v_gene: TRBV20-1; j_gene: TRBJ1-5; abundance: .; d_gene: .; CDR3nt: TGCAGTGGGAGATGGGGGGCTACGCAGCCCCAGCATTTT; CDR3aa: CSGRWGATQPQHF
v_gene: TRBV7-2; j_gene: TRBJ2-1; abundance: many; d_gene: .; CDR3nt: TGTGCCAGCAGCATTAGGGTTAGCTCCTACAATGAGCAGTTCTTC; CDR3aa: CASSIRVSSYNEQFF
v_gene: TRBV21-1; j_gene: TRBJ1-6; abundance: few; d_gene: .; CDR3nt: .; CDR3aa: CASSKAKDYSCSPLHF
v_gene: TRBV9; j_gene: TRBJ2-1; abundance: .; d_gene: .; CDR3nt: TGTGCCAGCAGCGTAGTAGAGGGGATTGAGCAGTTCTTC; CDR3aa: CASSVVEGIEQFF
v_gene: TRBV11-2; j_gene: TRBJ2-1; abundance: few; d_gene: .; CDR3nt: TGTGCCAGCAGCTTAGTCATCGAGACCTTCAATGAGCAGTTCTTC; CDR3aa: CASSLVIETFNEQFF
v_gene: TRBV7-6; j_gene: TRBJ2-7; abundance: many; d_gene: .; CDR3nt: TGTGCCAGCAGCTTGGGGGTGGCCTACGAGCAGTACTTC; CDR3aa: CASSLGVAYEQYF
v_gene: TRBV12-3/TRBV12-4; j_gene: TRBJ2-6; abundance: few; d_gene: .; CDR3nt: TGTGCCAGCGGCGACAGGGGGGCCAACGTCCTGACTTTC; CDR3aa: CASGDRGANVLTF
v_gene: TRBV20-1; j_gene: TRBJ2-3; abundance: few; d_gene: TRBD2; CDR3nt: TGCAGTGCTAGAGGTCTGCCGGGACTAACTAGCACAGATACGCAGTATTTT; CDR3aa: CSARGLPGLTSTDTQYF
v_gene: TRBV7-9; j_gene: TRBJ2-3; abundance: few; d_gene: .; CDR3nt: TGTGCCAGCAGCGGCAAGCTGACAGATACGCAGTATTTT; CDR3aa: CASSGKLTDTQYF
v_gene: TRBV29-1; j_gene: TRBJ2-4; abundance: .; d_gene: .; CDR3nt: TGCAGCGCCAGAGGGGGGCTCGACATTCAGTACTTC; CDR3aa: CSARGGLDIQYF
v_gene: TRBV28; j_gene: TRBJ2-7; abundance: .; d_gene: .; CDR3nt: TGTGCCAGCAGTTCCCCTGCACATGCCTACGAGCAGTACTTC; CDR3aa: CASSSPAHAYEQYF